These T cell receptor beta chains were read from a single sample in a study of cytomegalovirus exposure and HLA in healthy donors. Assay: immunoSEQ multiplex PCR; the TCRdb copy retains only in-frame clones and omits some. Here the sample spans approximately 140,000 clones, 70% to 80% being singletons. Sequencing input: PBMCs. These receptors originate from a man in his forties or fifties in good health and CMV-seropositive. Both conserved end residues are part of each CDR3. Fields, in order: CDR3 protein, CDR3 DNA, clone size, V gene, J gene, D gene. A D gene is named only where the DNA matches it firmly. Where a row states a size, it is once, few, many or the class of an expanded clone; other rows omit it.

CDR3 protein: CASSLQGTEQFF
CDR3 DNA: TGCGCCAGCAGCTTACAGGGCACTGAGCAGTTCTTC
clone size: few
V gene: TRBV5-1
J gene: TRBJ2-1
D gene: .

CDR3 protein: CATQSGGPYEQYF
CDR3 DNA: TGTGCCACTCAAAGCGGGGGGCCCTACGAGCAGTACTTC
clone size: .
V gene: TRBV11-2
J gene: TRBJ2-7
D gene: TRBD2

CDR3 protein: CASSPTGGDSPLHF
CDR3 DNA: TGTGCCAGCAGCCCGACAGGGGGCGATTCACCCCTCCACTTT
clone size: .
V gene: TRBV25-1
J gene: TRBJ1-6
D gene: TRBD1

CDR3 protein: CASSTRQGRYYGYTF
CDR3 DNA: TGTGCCAGCAGCACCCGACAGGGGCGGTATTATGGCTACACCTTC
clone size: few
V gene: TRBV13
J gene: TRBJ1-2
D gene: TRBD1

CDR3 protein: CACSLEAQAGYYGYTF
CDR3 DNA: TGTGCCTGCAGCTTAGAGGCCCAGGCAGGGTACTATGGCTACACCTTC
clone size: few
V gene: TRBV7-6
J gene: TRBJ1-2
D gene: .

CDR3 protein: CASSQDTGDYNEQFF
CDR3 DNA: TGTGCCAGCAGCCAAGATACGGGAGACTACAATGAGCAGTTCTTC
clone size: .
V gene: TRBV4-2
J gene: TRBJ2-1
D gene: .

CDR3 protein: CASSLNTNTEAFF
CDR3 DNA: TGTGCCAGCAGCTTAAACACGAACACTGAAGCTTTCTTT
clone size: .
V gene: TRBV7-3
J gene: TRBJ1-1
D gene: .

CDR3 protein: CASSFRGYEQYF
CDR3 DNA: TGTGCCAGCAGTTTTCGCGGGTACGAGCAGTACTTC
clone size: .
V gene: TRBV27
J gene: TRBJ2-7
D gene: .

CDR3 protein: CASSSLSGTYEQYF
CDR3 DNA: TGTGCCAGCAGCTCCCTCAGCGGTACCTACGAGCAGTACTTC
clone size: .
V gene: TRBV5-4
J gene: TRBJ2-7
D gene: .

CDR3 protein: CASSQDPSGDEKLFF
CDR3 DNA: TGTGCCAGCAGCCAAGATCCATCGGGAGATGAAAAACTGTTTTTT
clone size: .
V gene: TRBV4-2
J gene: TRBJ1-4
D gene: .

CDR3 protein: CSVGQGRFNEQYF
CDR3 DNA: TGCAGCGTAGGACAGGGTAGATTCAACGAGCAGTACTTC
clone size: .
V gene: TRBV29-1
J gene: TRBJ2-7
D gene: TRBD1

CDR3 protein: CASSPTGTGFVEQYF
CDR3 DNA: TGCGCCAGCAGCCCAACCGGGACAGGGTTCGTCGAGCAGTACTTC
clone size: .
V gene: TRBV5-1
J gene: TRBJ2-7
D gene: TRBD1

CDR3 protein: CASSSVEQGRQYF
CDR3 DNA: TGTGCCAGCAGTTCGGTAGAACAGGGGAGACAGTACTTC
clone size: .
V gene: TRBV28
J gene: TRBJ2-7
D gene: TRBD1

CDR3 protein: CASSYGQGDMDEQFF
CDR3 DNA: TGTGCCAGCAGCTACGGACAGGGGGACATGGATGAGCAGTTCTTC
clone size: .
V gene: TRBV7-9
J gene: TRBJ2-1
D gene: TRBD1

CDR3 protein: CASGDRPNYGYTF
CDR3 DNA: TGTGCCAGCGGGGACAGGCCTAACTATGGCTACACCTTC
clone size: .
V gene: TRBV6-5
J gene: TRBJ1-2
D gene: TRBD1

CDR3 protein: CSSSLGGQGWNTEAFF
CDR3 DNA: TGTTCCAGCAGCTTAGGGGGACAGGGATGGAACACTGAAGCTTTCTTT
clone size: .
V gene: TRBV7-9
J gene: TRBJ1-1
D gene: TRBD1

CDR3 protein: CASAGDNSPLHF
CDR3 DNA: TGTGCCAGTGCGGGAGATAATTCACCCCTCCACTTT
clone size: once
V gene: TRBV6-5
J gene: TRBJ1-6
D gene: .

CDR3 protein: CASSLPGSYTNEQFF
CDR3 DNA: TGTGCCAGCAGCCTCCCCGGGTCCTATACGAATGAGCAGTTCTTC
clone size: few
V gene: TRBV11-2
J gene: TRBJ2-1
D gene: .

CDR3 protein: CASSLGGGRNEQFF
CDR3 DNA: TGTGCCAGCAGTCTTGGGGGCGGTCGGAATGAGCAGTTCTTC
clone size: .
V gene: TRBV6-1
J gene: TRBJ2-1
D gene: .

CDR3 protein: CASSWGSVPGELFF
CDR3 DNA: TGTGCCAGCAGTTGGGGCTCGGTCCCCGGGGAGCTGTTTTTT
clone size: .
V gene: TRBV28
J gene: TRBJ2-2
D gene: .

CDR3 protein: CASSLDRDDGQPQHF
CDR3 DNA: TGTGCCAGCAGCCTGGACAGGGACGATGGTCAGCCCCAGCATTTT
clone size: .
V gene: TRBV7-8
J gene: TRBJ1-5
D gene: TRBD1

CDR3 protein: CASSVAATFYGYTF
CDR3 DNA: TGTGCCAGCAGCGTAGCCGCGACATTCTATGGCTACACCTTC
clone size: .
V gene: TRBV9
J gene: TRBJ1-2
D gene: .

CDR3 protein: CASSFSGPDTQYF
CDR3 DNA: TGTGCCAGCAGCTTTTCTGGGCCAGATACGCAGTATTTT
clone size: .
V gene: TRBV11-3
J gene: TRBJ2-3
D gene: .

CDR3 protein: CASSPLAAGGTGELFF
CDR3 DNA: TGTGCCAGCTCACCATTGGCGGCGGGGGGCACCGGGGAGCTGTTTTTT
clone size: .
V gene: TRBV18
J gene: TRBJ2-2
D gene: TRBD2

CDR3 protein: CASTSQYSTGELFF
CDR3 DNA: TGCGCCAGCACCTCACAGTATAGCACCGGGGAGCTGTTTTTT
clone size: .
V gene: TRBV5-1
J gene: TRBJ2-2
D gene: .

CDR3 protein: CASEKGGSYNEQFF
CDR3 DNA: TGTGCCAGCGAAAAAGGGGGTTCCTACAATGAGCAGTTCTTC
clone size: .
V gene: TRBV7-9
J gene: TRBJ2-1
D gene: .

CDR3 protein: CASSYSETGNGYTF
CDR3 DNA: TGTGCCAGCAGTTACTCGGAGACAGGGAATGGCTACACCTTC
clone size: .
V gene: TRBV6-5
J gene: TRBJ1-2
D gene: TRBD1

CDR3 protein: CASKERGSSTEAFF
CDR3 DNA: TGTGCCAGCAAGGAAAGGGGATCGAGCACTGAAGCTTTCTTT
clone size: few
V gene: TRBV2
J gene: TRBJ1-1
D gene: .

CDR3 protein: CASSSRRGGTDTQYF
CDR3 DNA: TGTGCCAGCAGTTCCCGGAGAGGAGGCACAGATACGCAGTATTTT
clone size: .
V gene: TRBV28
J gene: TRBJ2-3
D gene: .

CDR3 protein: CAWSVFVGQGDGYTF
CDR3 DNA: TGTGCCTGGAGTGTGTTCGTAGGACAGGGGGATGGCTACACCTTC
clone size: .
V gene: TRBV30
J gene: TRBJ1-2
D gene: TRBD1

CDR3 protein: CASSGGTGADTQYF
CDR3 DNA: TGTGCCAGCAGTGGGGGGACAGGGGCAGATACGCAGTATTTT
clone size: once
V gene: TRBV6-1
J gene: TRBJ2-3
D gene: TRBD1

CDR3 protein: CASSLGLARHQETQYF
CDR3 DNA: TGTGCCAGCAGCTTGGGACTAGCCAGGCACCAAGAGACCCAGTACTTC
clone size: .
V gene: TRBV7-9
J gene: TRBJ2-5
D gene: TRBD2

CDR3 protein: CASMGGYNTEAFF
CDR3 DNA: TGTGCCAGTATGGGGGGGTACAACACTGAAGCTTTCTTT
clone size: .
V gene: TRBV28
J gene: TRBJ1-1
D gene: .

CDR3 protein: CASSGTSGANHVQYF
CDR3 DNA: TGTGCCAGCAGCGGAACTAGCGGAGCCAACCATGTGCAGTACTTC
clone size: .
V gene: TRBV5-5
J gene: TRBJ2-7
D gene: TRBD2

CDR3 protein: CASSTIGQGADTIYF
CDR3 DNA: TGTGCCAGCAGCACGATAGGACAGGGGGCGGACACCATATATTTT
clone size: .
V gene: TRBV9
J gene: TRBJ1-3
D gene: TRBD1

CDR3 protein: CASEDYEAFF
CDR3 DNA: TGTGCCAGCGAGGACTACGAAGCTTTCTTT
clone size: .
V gene: TRBV2
J gene: TRBJ1-1
D gene: .

CDR3 protein: CAWSTEPRSSFPLHF
CDR3 DNA: TGTGCCTGGAGTACTGAGCCCAGGTCGAGTTTCCCCCTCCACTTT
clone size: .
V gene: TRBV30
J gene: TRBJ1-6
D gene: .

CDR3 protein: CASSFGTDTQYF
CDR3 DNA: TGTGCCAGCAGCTTTGGCACAGATACGCAGTATTTT
clone size: .
V gene: TRBV25-1
J gene: TRBJ2-3
D gene: .

CDR3 protein: CASSYSPGNEQFF
CDR3 DNA: TGTGCCAGCAGTTATAGCCCTGGCAATGAGCAGTTCTTC
clone size: .
V gene: TRBV7-3
J gene: TRBJ2-1
D gene: .

CDR3 protein: CASSIWSGSGGNEQFF
CDR3 DNA: TGTGCCAGTAGTATATGGAGCGGGAGCGGAGGCAATGAGCAGTTCTTC
clone size: .
V gene: TRBV19
J gene: TRBJ2-1
D gene: TRBD2